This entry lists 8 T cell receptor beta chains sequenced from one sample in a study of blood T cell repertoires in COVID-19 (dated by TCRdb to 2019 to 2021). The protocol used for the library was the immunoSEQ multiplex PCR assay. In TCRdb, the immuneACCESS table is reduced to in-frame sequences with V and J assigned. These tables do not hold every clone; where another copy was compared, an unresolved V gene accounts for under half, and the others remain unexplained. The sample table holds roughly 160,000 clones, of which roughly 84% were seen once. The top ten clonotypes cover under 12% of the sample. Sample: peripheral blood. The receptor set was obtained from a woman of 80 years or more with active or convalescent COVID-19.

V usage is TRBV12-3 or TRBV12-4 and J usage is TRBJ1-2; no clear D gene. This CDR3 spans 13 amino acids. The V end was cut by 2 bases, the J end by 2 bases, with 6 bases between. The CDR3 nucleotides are TGTGCCAGCAGTTTACTTTTAAACTATGGCTACACCTTC. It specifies CASSLLLNYGYTF.

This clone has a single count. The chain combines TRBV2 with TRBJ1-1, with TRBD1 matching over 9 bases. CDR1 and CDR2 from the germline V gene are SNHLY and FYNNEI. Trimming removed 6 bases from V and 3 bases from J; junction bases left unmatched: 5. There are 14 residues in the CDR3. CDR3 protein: CASSATGGDTEAFF. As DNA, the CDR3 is TGTGCCAGCAGCGCGACAGGGGGGGACACTGAAGCTTTCTTT. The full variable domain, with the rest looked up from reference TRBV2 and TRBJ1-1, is EPEVTQTPSHQVTQMGQEVILRCVPISNHLYFYWYRQILGQKVEFLVSFYNNEISEKSEIFDDQFSVERPDGSNFTLKIRSTKLEDSAMYFCASSATGGDTEAFFGQGTRLTVV.

The CDR3 reads CASSIQGALAFF. The CDR3 region has the DNA TGTGCCAGTAGTATACAGGGGGCTTTAGCTTTCTTT. This chain connects TRBV19 to TRBJ1-1, with 8 bases fitting TRBD1. This CDR3 has 12 residues. V was pared by 2 bases and J by 10 bases, with 3 bases of the junction left unmatched. Germline V gene data show CDR1 as LNHDA and CDR2 as SQIVND (reference sequence).

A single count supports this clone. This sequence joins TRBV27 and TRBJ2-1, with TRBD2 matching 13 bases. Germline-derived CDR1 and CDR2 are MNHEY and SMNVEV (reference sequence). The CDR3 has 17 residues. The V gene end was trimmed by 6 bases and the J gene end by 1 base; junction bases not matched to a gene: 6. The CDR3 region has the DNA TGTGCCAGCAGCCGGACTAGCGGGAGAATATCCTACAATGAGCAGTTCTTC. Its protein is CASSRTSGRISYNEQFF.

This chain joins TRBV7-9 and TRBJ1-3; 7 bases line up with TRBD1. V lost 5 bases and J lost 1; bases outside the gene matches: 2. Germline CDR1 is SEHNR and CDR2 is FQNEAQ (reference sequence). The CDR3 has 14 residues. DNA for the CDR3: TGTGCCAGCAGCCAGGGGGTTTCTGGAAACACCATATATTTT. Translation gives CASSQGVSGNTIYF.

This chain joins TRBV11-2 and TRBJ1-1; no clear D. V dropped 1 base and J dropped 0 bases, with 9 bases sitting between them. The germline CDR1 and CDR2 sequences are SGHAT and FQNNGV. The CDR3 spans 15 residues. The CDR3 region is CASSLGGSLNTEAFF. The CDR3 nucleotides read TGTGCCAGCAGCTTAGGAGGGTCCCTGAACACTGAAGCTTTCTTT.

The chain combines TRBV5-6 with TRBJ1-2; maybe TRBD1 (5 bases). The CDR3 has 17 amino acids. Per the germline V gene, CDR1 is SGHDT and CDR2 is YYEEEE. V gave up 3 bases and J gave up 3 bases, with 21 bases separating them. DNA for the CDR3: TGTGCCAGCAGCTCCCCTGGTTTGTGGGGCGCCGACTATGGCTACACCTTC. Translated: CASSSPGLWGADYGYTF. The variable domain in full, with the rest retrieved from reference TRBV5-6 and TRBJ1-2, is DAGVTQSPTHLIKTRGQQVTLRCSPKSGHDTVSWYQQALGQGPQFIFQYYEEEERQRGNFPDRFSGHQFPNYSSELNVNALLLGDSALYLCASSSPGLWGADYGYTFGSGTRLTVV.

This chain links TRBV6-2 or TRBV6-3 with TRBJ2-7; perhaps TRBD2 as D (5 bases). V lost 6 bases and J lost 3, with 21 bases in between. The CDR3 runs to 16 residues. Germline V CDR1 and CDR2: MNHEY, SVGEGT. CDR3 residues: CASSPGLAGVIYEQYF. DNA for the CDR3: TGTGCCAGCAGCCCCGGACTGGCCGGCGTCATCTACGAGCAGTACTTC.